This T cell receptor beta chain was sequenced in a study of post-analysis software for immune sequencing data. Unique molecular identifiers were built into the TCR beta cDNA libraries. One entry per CDR3 protein, called by TCRdb with MiXCR from the PCR reads. Among around 160,000 distinct CDR3 sequences listed, about 34% were seen once. In its sample, this clonotype was seen many times. Its antigen remains unknown. The CDR3 loop spans 14 amino acids. Germline CDR1 is SQVTM and CDR2 is ANQGSEA. The trim removed 2 bases at V and 3 bases at J, leaving 3 bases unmatched. Findings of the study overall: Samples made in the same batch grouped tightly together by F measure. Controls showed lower frequencies than patients for roughly 5 TRBV segments, and TRBV5-6, TRBV5-1 and TRBV20-1 were among these.

Sequenced material: blood, taken after autologous hematopoietic stem cell transplantation. This sequence originates from a girl aged 5 to 17 with multiple sclerosis. The V call is TRBV29-1, the J call TRBJ2-3; 9 bases align to TRBD1. The CDR3 DNA sequence: TGCAGCGTTGAATCAGGACAGGGGACAGATACGCAGTATTTT. Translated: CSVESGQGTDTQYF.